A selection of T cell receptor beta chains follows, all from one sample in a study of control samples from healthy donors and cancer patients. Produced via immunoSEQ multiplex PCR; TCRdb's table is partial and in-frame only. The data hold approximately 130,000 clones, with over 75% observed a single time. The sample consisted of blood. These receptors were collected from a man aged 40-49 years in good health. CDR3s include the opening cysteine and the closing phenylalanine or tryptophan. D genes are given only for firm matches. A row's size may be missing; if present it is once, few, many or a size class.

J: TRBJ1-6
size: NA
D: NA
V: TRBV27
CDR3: CASRATGHNNSPLHF
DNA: TGTGCCAGCAGGGCAACGGGACACAATAATTCACCCCTCCACTTT

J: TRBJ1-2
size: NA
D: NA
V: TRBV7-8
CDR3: CASSLGVVEGLNYGYTF
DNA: TGTGCCAGCAGCTTAGGGGTTGTGGAGGGCTTAAACTATGGCTACACCTTC

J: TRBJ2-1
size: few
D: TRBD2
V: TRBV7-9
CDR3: CASSFGGRHEQFF
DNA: TGTGCCAGCAGCTTCGGGGGGAGGCATGAGCAGTTCTTC

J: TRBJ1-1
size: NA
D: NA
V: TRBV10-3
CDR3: CAISAGGSSTEAFF
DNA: TGTGCCATCAGTGCTGGGGGGAGCAGCACTGAAGCTTTCTTT

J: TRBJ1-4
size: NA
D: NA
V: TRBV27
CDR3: CASSPRRNPGEKLFF
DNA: TGTGCCAGCAGTCCCCGACGGAACCCCGGGGAAAAACTGTTTTTT

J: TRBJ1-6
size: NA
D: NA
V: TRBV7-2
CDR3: CASSFSPGLNSPLHF
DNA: TGTGCCAGCAGCTTTTCGCCAGGGCTTAATTCACCCCTCCACTTT

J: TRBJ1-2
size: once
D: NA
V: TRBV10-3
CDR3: CAISYGQLNGYTF
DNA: TGTGCCATCAGTTATGGACAGTTAAATGGCTACACCTTC

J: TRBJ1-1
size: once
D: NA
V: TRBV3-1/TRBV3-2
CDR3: CASSQVEGRSEAFF
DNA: TGTGCCAGCAGCCAAGTAGAGGGGAGGTCTGAAGCTTTCTTT

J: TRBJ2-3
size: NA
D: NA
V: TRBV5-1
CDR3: CASSRGGGAGDTQYF
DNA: TGCGCCAGCAGCCGGGGAGGAGGGGCGGGGGATACGCAGTATTTT

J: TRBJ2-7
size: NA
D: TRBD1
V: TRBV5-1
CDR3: CASSLRDRGYEQYF
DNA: TGCGCCAGCAGCCTCCGGGACAGGGGCTACGAGCAGTACTTC

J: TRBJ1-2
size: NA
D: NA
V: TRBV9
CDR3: CVAGGSGYTF
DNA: TGTGTGGCTGGGGGGAGTGGCTACACCTTC

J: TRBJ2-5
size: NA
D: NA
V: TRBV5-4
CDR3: CASSLGGDSAETQYF
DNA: TGTGCCAGCAGCTTGGGGGGGGACTCGGCAGAGACCCAGTACTTC

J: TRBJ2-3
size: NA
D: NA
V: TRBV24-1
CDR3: CATSDSLFGGTDTQYF
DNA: TGTGCCACCAGTGATTCCCTCTTCGGGGGCACAGATACGCAGTATTTT

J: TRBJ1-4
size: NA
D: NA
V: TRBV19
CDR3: CASSIGGATWRRTNEKLFF
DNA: TGTGCCAGTAGTATAGGGGGCGCTACCTGGCGACGAACTAATGAAAAACTGTTTTTT

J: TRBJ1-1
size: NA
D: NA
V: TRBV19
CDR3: CASKNGLNTEAFF
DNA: TGTGCCAGTAAGAATGGATTGAACACTGAAGCTTTCTTT

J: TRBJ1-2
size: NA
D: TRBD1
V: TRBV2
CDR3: CASVHEGQEGYTF
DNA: TGTGCCAGCGTACACGAAGGACAGGAGGGCTACACCTTC